Reported below is one T cell receptor beta chain. Its cognate antigen is unknown. The data derive from a study of cytomegalovirus exposure and HLA in healthy donors. Overall study: Early released data comprised about 90 million unique TCRs from HLA-typed donors.

CDR1 SGHRS and CDR2 YFSETQ come from the germline V gene. V lost 4 bases, J lost 7 bases, and 5 bases stayed unmatched. This CDR3 is 13 amino acids long. Study-wide findings and caveats: In a later analysis, TCR beta V- and J-gene trimming showed a link to a missense DCLRE1C variant.

A multiplex PCR was run with 60 Vbeta primers and 13 Jbeta primers. TCRdb's table, derived via immunoSEQ multiplex PCR, lists solely in-frame clones and lacks some. The sample carries over 150,000 clones, about 85% recorded once. Sequenced: PBMCs. The TCR comes from a man aged 25 to 45 in good health and CMV-seropositive. This rearrangement joins TRBV5-1 to TRBJ2-7, with 10 bases lining up with TRBD1. The CDR3 sequence: CASSLRTGGEQYF. CDR3 DNA sequence: TGCGCCAGCAGCCTGAGGACAGGGGGAGAGCAGTACTTC.